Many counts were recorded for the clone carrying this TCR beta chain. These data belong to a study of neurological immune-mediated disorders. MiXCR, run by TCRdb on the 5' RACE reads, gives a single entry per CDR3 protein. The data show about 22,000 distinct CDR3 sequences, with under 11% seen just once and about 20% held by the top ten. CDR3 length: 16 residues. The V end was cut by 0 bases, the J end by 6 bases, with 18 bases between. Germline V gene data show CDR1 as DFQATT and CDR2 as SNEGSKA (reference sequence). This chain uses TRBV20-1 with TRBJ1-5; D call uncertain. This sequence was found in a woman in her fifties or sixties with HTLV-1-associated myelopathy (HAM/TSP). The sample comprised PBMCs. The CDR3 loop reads CSARDRTGSLSQPQHF. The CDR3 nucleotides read TGCAGTGCTAGAGATAGGACGGGATCCCTGTCTCAGCCCCAGCATTTT.